A single sample is the source of the 16 T cell receptor beta chains below, sequenced in a study of neurological immune-mediated disorders. TCRdb re-derived calls from the 5' RACE reads in MiXCR, one entry per CDR3 protein. The sample yields around 30,000 distinct CDR3 sequences, around 12% seen once. The specimen sequenced was PBMCs. The receptor source for this set is a man between 60 and 70 years old in good health.

At least ten counts were recorded for this clonotype. This chain joins TRBV5-1 and TRBJ2-5; D gene unclear. The length of the CDR3 is 13 residues. Germline lookup yields CDR1 SGHRS and CDR2 YFSETQ. Between the trimmed V and J ends, which lost 4 bases and 1 base, there was a span of 8 bases. CDR3 in amino acids: CASSRQTQETQYF. The CDR3 DNA sequence: TGCGCCAGCAGCAGGCAGACCCAAGAGACCCAGTACTTC.

The chain employs TRBV5-1 and TRBJ2-1, with D possibly TRBD1 on 6 matching bases. The germline V gene encodes CDR1 SGHRS and CDR2 YFSETQ. The CDR3 totals 17 residues. Trimming stripped 4 bases from V and 2 bases from J, with 19 bases between. The chain's CDR3 is CASSTRDTYGTYNEQFF. CDR3 bases: TGCGCCAGCAGCACCCGGGACACCTATGGGACCTACAATGAGCAGTTCTTC.

At least ten counts were recorded for this clonotype. The chain recombines TRBV29-1 with TRBJ1-1; a possible D gene is TRBD1 (6 bases). Trimming shortened V by 2 bases and J by 7 bases, and 11 bases separated the two germline ends. The CDR3 is made up of 12 amino acids. CDR1 and CDR2 from the germline V gene are SQVTM and ANQGSEA. CDR3 sequence: CSVESAQGEAFF. The CDR3 region has the DNA TGCAGCGTTGAATCCGCACAGGGTGAAGCTTTCTTT.

At least ten counts were recorded for this clonotype. J is TRBJ2-4 and V is TRBV29-1; D not resolved. Germline CDR1 reads SQVTM; CDR2 reads ANQGSEA. Trimming shortened V by 7 bases and J by 4 bases, and 8 bases separated the two germline ends. This CDR3 spans 11 amino acids. DNA for the CDR3: TGCAGCGGGGGAACTAAAAACATTCAGTACTTC. It codes for CSGGTKNIQYF.

This rearrangement joins TRBV6-2 or TRBV6-3 to TRBJ2-6; D call uncertain. Germline-derived CDR1 and CDR2 are MNHEY and SVGEGT. The V end was cut by 1 base, the J end by 2 bases, with 6 bases between. The length of the CDR3 is 15 residues. The CDR3 DNA follows: TGTGCCAGCAGTTACTTAAGGGCTGGGGCCAACGTCCTGACTTTC. This sequence encodes CASSYLRAGANVLTF.

The J gene is TRBJ2-1, the V gene TRBV3-1, with a tentative D call TRBD2 (5 bases). The CDR3 totals 17 residues. The germline V and J ends were trimmed by 4 bases and 0 bases, with 16 bases remaining between them. Germline V gene data show CDR1 as LGHDT and CDR2 as YNNKEL (reference sequence). This CDR3 is CASSPRTALISYNEQFF. Here the CDR3 DNA reads TGTGCCAGCAGCCCTCGGACTGCTTTAATCTCCTACAATGAGCAGTTCTTC.

The chain uses TRBV4-3 and TRBJ2-7; D possibly corresponds to TRBD2 (6 bases). The CDR3 is made up of 13 amino acids. V was pared by 4 bases and J by 5 bases, with 12 bases between. Germline-derived CDR1 and CDR2 are LGHNA and YSLEER. Here the CDR3 DNA reads TGCGCCAGCAGCCCCGATGGAGGGGACGAGCAGTACTTC. As protein: CASSPDGGDEQYF.

This clonotype was picked up many times. This chain links TRBV28 with TRBJ2-5; D ambiguous. V was clipped by 1 base and J by 7 bases, with 10 bases between them. CDR1 is MDHEN, CDR2 SYDVKM, per germline. The CDR3 is 13 amino acids. CDR3 loop: CASSLSFPGTQYF. In nucleotides, the CDR3 is TGTGCCAGCAGTTTATCCTTCCCCGGGACCCAGTACTTC.

V and J are TRBV19 and TRBJ2-1; 8 nucleotides match TRBD1. From germline, CDR1 is LNHDA and CDR2 SQIVND (reference sequence). This CDR3 contains 16 residues. With 0 bases clipped from V and 5 bases from J, the junction kept 6 bases outside the gene matches. CDR3 in DNA: TGTGCCAGTAGTATAGATGGGGGGACAGGAAACAATGAGCAGTTCTTC. Its protein product is CASSIDGGTGNNEQFF.

In this sample, this clonotype turned up many times. The rearrangement links TRBV28 to TRBJ2-7; 9 positions agree with TRBD1. The CDR3 runs 17 residues. The junction had 16 bases not matched to a gene; V was cut back by 4 bases and J by 6 bases. From germline, CDR1 is MDHEN and CDR2 SYDVKM. Written as DNA, the CDR3 is TGTGCCAGCAGTTCACAGGGGGCGCCTCCCTTTTTCGGCGAGCAGTACTTC. It yields the protein CASSSQGAPPFFGEQYF. The entire variable domain, with the rest obtained from reference TRBV28 and TRBJ2-7, is as follows: DVKVTQSSRYLVKRTGEKVFLECVQDMDHENMFWYRQDPGLGLRLIYFSYDVKMKEKGDIPEGYSVSREKKERFSLILESASTNQTSMYLCASSSQGAPPFFGEQYFGPGTRLTVT.

This clonotype was observed at least ten times. This chain connects TRBV3-1 to TRBJ1-3; TRBD1 matches at 7 bases. V lost 3 bases and J lost 0; bases outside the gene matches: 5. Germline V gives CDR1 LGHDT, CDR2 YNNKEL (reference sequence). This CDR3 region has 16 residues. The CDR3 coding sequence is TGTGCCAGCAGCCAGGAGGACAGGAGCTCTGGAAACACCATATATTTT. It yields the protein CASSQEDRSSGNTIYF. The variable domain in full, with the rest retrieved from reference TRBV3-1 and TRBJ1-3, is DTAVSQTPKYLVTQMGNDKSIKCEQNLGHDTMYWYKQDSKKFLKIMFSYNNKELIINETVPNRFSPKSPDKAHLNLHINSLELGDSAVYFCASSQEDRSSGNTIYFGEGSWLTVV.

This clonotype was observed many times. The gene calls are TRBV7-9 and TRBJ2-7, with a tentative D call TRBD1 (7 bases). Looked up from germline, CDR1 is SEHNR and CDR2 is FQNEAQ (reference sequence). V gave up 5 bases and J gave up 6 bases, with 17 bases separating them. The CDR3 spans 14 residues. The CDR3 nucleotides read TGTGCCAGCAGCCAGGGGGGACTTGGTGGCGAGCAGTACTTC. This gives the protein CASSQGGLGGEQYF.

By its share, this clonotype is medium-sized. The chain is built from TRBV5-1 and TRBJ2-6, with 9 bases lining up with TRBD2. CDR1 and CDR2 (germline): SGHRS, YFSETQ. The CDR3 spans 16 residues. Germline trimming cut 1 base from V and 4 bases from J; bases unmatched to any gene: 3. The CDR3 coding sequence is TGCGCCAGCAGCTTGTCTCTAGCGGGAGGGGCCAACGTCCTGACTTTC. Protein: CASSLSLAGGANVLTF. Full variable domain (outside the CDR3, taken from reference TRBV5-1 and TRBJ2-6): KAGVTQTPRYLIKTRGQQVTLSCSPISGHRSVSWYQQTPGQGLQFLFEYFSETQRNKGNFPGRFSGRQFSNSRSEMNVSTLELGDSALYLCASSLSLAGGANVLTFGAGSRLTVL.

This clonotype came up many times. The chain joins TRBV29-1 to TRBJ1-1; maybe TRBD1 (5 bases). Germline V gene sequence: CDR1 SQVTM, CDR2 ANQGSEA. The V gene lost 7 bases and the J gene lost 0 bases, with 12 bases spanning the gap. The CDR3 consists of 13 residues. Here the CDR3 DNA reads TGCAGCGCCGTACAGGTTATGAACACTGAAGCTTTCTTT. It is translated as CSAVQVMNTEAFF.

There are many counts of this clonotype. The V and J genes are TRBV5-1 and TRBJ2-7, with 8 bases matching TRBD1. The CDR3 loop spans 14 amino acids. With 4 bases clipped from V and 5 bases from J, the junction kept 8 bases outside the gene matches. Germline values: CDR1 SGHRS, CDR2 YFSETQ. CDR3 sequence: CASSQGQDWNEQYF. DNA of the CDR3: TGCGCCAGCAGCCAGGGACAGGATTGGAACGAGCAGTACTTC.

This clonotype has ten or more counts. The chain employs TRBV4-3 and TRBJ2-2; no reliable D call. The V gene's germline CDR1 is LGHNA and CDR2 YSLEER. The CDR3 is made up of 16 amino acids. Trimming took off 0 bases at V and 2 bases at J, with 10 bases between the two ends. CDR3 DNA: TGCGCCAGCAGCCAAGAGGGTTACGTAAACACCGGGGAGCTGTTTTTT. Translation: CASSQEGYVNTGELFF.